Listed below are T cell receptor beta chains from one sample, sequenced in a study of CD8 T cells in Susac syndrome. TCRdb reanalysed the immunoSEQ multiplex PCR reads using MiXCR and keeps one entry per CDR3 protein. The sample records approximately 160,000 distinct CDR3 sequences, around 94% being singletons. Sequenced: CD4+ T cells from PBMCs. These receptors were collected from a human donor with multiple sclerosis. Both conserved end residues are part of each CDR3. A D gene is named only where the DNA matches it firmly. Only part of the rows carry a size: once, few, many, or a class if the clone is expanded.

d_call,v_call,clone_size,j_call,cdr3_nt,cdr3_aa
.,TRBV4-3,.,TRBJ2-1,TGCGCCAGCAGCCAAAGAACGGGAACCTACAATGAGCAGTTCTTC,CASSQRTGTYNEQFF
TRBD1,TRBV4-1,.,TRBJ2-1,TGCGCCAGCAGCCGACGGGGACAGGAGGACTACAATGAGCAGTTCTTC,CASSRRGQEDYNEQFF
.,TRBV12-3/TRBV12-4,.,TRBJ2-1,TGTGCCAGCACCCTGAGAGGGGGGAGCTCCTACAATGAGCAGTTCTTC,CASTLRGGSSYNEQFF
.,TRBV29-1,.,TRBJ2-1,TGCAGCGTTGATGGGAAAGTCAATGAGCAGTTCTTC,CSVDGKVNEQFF
.,TRBV6-2/TRBV6-3,.,TRBJ2-5,TGTGCCAGCAGTTACTTGGGGGTCCGGGAGACCCAGTACTTC,CASSYLGVRETQYF
.,TRBV28,.,TRBJ2-3,TGTGCCAGCAGTCCCCCAACTGGCACAGATACGCAGTATTTT,CASSPPTGTDTQYF
.,TRBV18,.,TRBJ2-5,TGTGCCAGCTCACCACAGACCCCCGGAGAGACCCAGTACTTC,CASSPQTPGETQYF
.,TRBV7-2,once,TRBJ2-7,TGTGCCAGCTCCCCTACACCGGGTCCCTACGAGCAGTACTTC,CASSPTPGPYEQYF
.,TRBV7-8,.,TRBJ1-4,TGTGCCAGCAGCTTAGGGGCGATGAGGGGAGAAAAACTGTTTTTT,CASSLGAMRGEKLFF
.,TRBV29-1,.,TRBJ2-1,TGCAGCGTTGAAGGTCCGACGTTCAATGAGCAGTTCTTC,CSVEGPTFNEQFF
.,TRBV20-1,.,TRBJ2-2,TGCAGTGCTAGTGGTGGGAGTCTAATTGGCGGGGAGCTGTTTTTT,CSASGGSLIGGELFF
TRBD2,TRBV28,.,TRBJ2-7,TGTGCCAGCAGTTCACCCGGACTAGCGGGAGATAGGTCCTACGAGCAGTACTTC,CASSSPGLAGDRSYEQYF
.,TRBV27,.,TRBJ1-2,TGTGCCAGCTCCCGGGGGGGGATCTATGGCTACACCTTC,CASSRGGIYGYTF
.,TRBV12-3/TRBV12-4,.,TRBJ1-2,TGTGCCAGCTCCTCTAGGGCAGGTCATGGCTACACCTTC,CASSSRAGHGYTF